This T cell receptor (beta chain) was sequenced in a study of blood T cell repertoires in COVID-19. Study-wide context: Italy, Spain and the United States were the sources of the convalescent and acute COVID-19 samples. PBMCs, B-cell-depleted T cells, or T cells were the source of the cDNA or gDNA that made up the material.

The CDR3 is made up of 15 amino acids. V gave up 5 bases and J gave up 7 bases; unmatched junction bases: 7. Germline CDR1 reads MNHEY; CDR2 reads SVGAGI. Per the study methods: Scientists estimated how many nucleated cells there were by amplifying reference gene primers. Produced via immunoSEQ multiplex PCR; TCRdb's table is partial and in-frame only. From that table come the V and J calls and clone size; the DNA was used to work out D and trimming. The data hold 45,000 to 55,000 clones, with around nine tenths observed a single time. This chain joins TRBV6-5 and TRBJ2-1; 11 positions agree with TRBD2. The sequence was collected from a woman of 80 years or more with acute or convalescent COVID-19. Input material: peripheral blood. CDR3 in DNA: TGTGCCAGCAGTCCTGGACTAGCGGGCTTAAATGAGCAGTTCTTC. Amino acids: CASSPGLAGLNEQFF.